This T cell receptor beta chain comes out of a study of cytomegalovirus exposure and HLA in healthy donors. Turning to this clone: Its specificity is not known.

The trim removed 0 bases at V and 2 bases at J, leaving 13 bases unmatched. CDR1 and CDR2 from the germline V gene are SGDLS and YYNGEE. The CDR3 loop spans 18 amino acids. Everyone who donated was a healthy bone marrow donor. Primers for the PCR totalled 60 Vbeta and 13 Jbeta. Sequencing used immunoSEQ multiplex PCR; TCRdb keeps in-frame clones, though not all of them. The sample lists about 180,000 clones; more than 60% were seen once. General study results and limits: Another analysis was done later, and it associated 15,000 or so TCR beta sequences with HLA alleles at 0.05 false discovery rate. Specificity for CMV antigens was confirmed in vitro for a few of the CMV-associated chains. Among donors in an Asian-associated ancestry cluster, a later analysis reportedly found fewer N-insertions than the approximately 700-donor mean.

The receptor comes from a human donor in good health. The V call is TRBV9, the J call TRBJ2-7; 8 bases are a match to TRBD2. Material for sequencing was PBMCs. CDR3 protein: CASSVGLPAGGHPYEQYF. The DNA of the CDR3 is TGTGCCAGCAGCGTAGGTCTCCCCGCGGGGGGCCACCCCTACGAGCAGTACTTC.